Included here is one T cell receptor (beta chain) sequence, with context. CDR3 length: 14 amino acids. Germline CDR1 reads SNHLY; CDR2 reads FYNNEI. The germline V and J ends were trimmed by 8 bases and 3 bases, with 15 bases remaining between them. This entry is derived from a study of blood T cell repertoires in COVID-19. The assay was immunoSEQ multiplex PCR, and TCRdb's table has in-frame clones only and misses some. Among some 110,000 clones listed, 60% to 80% were seen once. The chain combines TRBV2 with TRBJ2-3, with TRBD2 as a possible D gene (5 bases). This clonotype was sampled from an elderly man with COVID-19, enrolled during active disease. Sequencing was carried out using peripheral blood. CDR3 amino acids: CASLLERETDTQYF. In DNA, the CDR3 is TGTGCCAGCCTACTGGAGAGGGAGACAGATACGCAGTATTTT.